Reported below is one TCR beta chain. Its matching antigen is unknown. The TCR library protocol was used to attach unique molecular identifiers. These identifiers were attached to individual cDNA molecules. TCRdb reanalysed the 5' RACE reads using MiXCR and keeps one entry per CDR3 protein. The sample carries about 56,000 distinct CDR3 sequences, about 14% recorded once. The sample comes from a study of early T cells in non-severe SARS-CoV-2 infection. The study, taken as a whole, reports: The study's VDJdb matching favored anti-spike CD8 responses and missed private and CD4 specificities.

This CDR3 contains 15 residues. The V end was cut by 4 bases, the J end by 0 bases, with 10 bases between. Germline V gene lookup returns CDR1 MNHNY and CDR2 SVGAGI (reference sequence). The source of this sequence is an adult who was a healthcare worker with PCR-confirmed SARS-CoV-2 infection or an uninfected control (not recorded which). V gene TRBV6-6 combines with J gene TRBJ2-1; D is undetermined. This sample comprised whole blood, obtained at baseline. CDR3 sequence: CASSFMGSSYNEQFF. CDR3 sequence (DNA): TGTGCCAGCAGTTTCATGGGAAGCTCCTACAATGAGCAGTTCTTC.